Listed here are 4 T cell receptor beta chains from one sample, sequenced in a study of blood T cells in healthy people across ages. Together with a sample-barcoded 5' primer, a J-beta primer mix was included in a second PCR lasting about 6 to 11 cycles. TCRdb re-called the 5' RACE reads through MiXCR, storing one row per CDR3 protein. The table lists about 730,000 distinct CDR3 sequences, 43% of them singletons. The sequenced sample consisted of blood. These receptors all stem from a woman aged 55-70 years in good health.

The genes are TRBV27 and TRBJ2-5, with a weak D call TRBD2 (6 bases). V shed 8 bases and J shed 11 bases, with 21 bases lying between them. CDR1 and CDR2 (germline): MNHEY, SMNVEV (reference sequence). The CDR3 runs to 13 residues. Here the CDR3 DNA reads TGTGCCAGCCGCCAGGGACTCCTCAGGGAGCAGTACTTC. It translates to CASRQGLLREQYF.

This clonotype was seen repeatedly, ten times or more. The junction differs from germline at one of its ends, possibly a read error. V gene TRBV29-1 combines with J gene TRBJ2-7, with a weak D call TRBD1 (6 bases). The germline CDR1 and CDR2 sequences are SQVTM and ANQGSEA. The CDR3 extends over 12 amino acids. CDR3 sequence (DNA): TGCAGCGTTCGGACAGCCTCCCACGAGCAGTACTTC. This gives the protein CSVRTASHEQYF.

In this sample, this clonotype turned up once. The chain couples TRBV29-1 to TRBJ2-2; the D gene is possibly TRBD2 (5 bases). V lost 4 bases, J lost 5 bases, and 17 bases lay in between. The CDR3 runs to 15 residues. Per the germline V gene, CDR1 is SQVTM and CDR2 is ANQGSEA. CDR3 sequence reads: CSVARDAGVTGELFF. The DNA for the CDR3 is TGCAGCGTTGCGAGGGATGCAGGTGTGACCGGGGAGCTGTTTTTT.

This clonotype was seen a handful of times. The chain recombines TRBV2 with TRBJ2-5, with D perhaps given as TRBD1 or TRBD2 (6 bases each). Trimming took off 11 bases at V and 4 bases at J, with 17 bases between the two ends. Germline CDR1 and CDR2: SNHLY and FYNNEI. The CDR3 is made up of 13 amino acids. The CDR3 protein is CASGRGLRETQYF. The DNA of the CDR3 is TGTGCCTCTGGCAGGGGACTGCGAGAGACCCAGTACTTC.